The rows below give T cell receptor beta chains drawn from one sample of a study of T cells in Graves' hyperthyroidism and ophthalmopathy. MiXCR, run by TCRdb on the multiplex PCR reads, gives a single entry per CDR3 protein. The sample lists 800,000 or so distinct CDR3 sequences, approximately 40% occurring once. Sequencing was done on a sample of blood. All receptors come from a man between 18 and 29 years old with Graves' hyperthyroidism. The CDR3 runs from the conserved cysteine through the conserved F or W. D genes are given only for firm matches. Clone size is not always given. Where it is, it says once, few, many or a class for expanded clones.

d_gene: -; abundance: many; v_gene: TRBV7-2; j_gene: TRBJ2-7; CDR3nt: TGTGCCAGCAGCTTAGGGTGGGACGAGCAGTACTTC; CDR3aa: CASSLGWDEQYF
d_gene: -; abundance: -; v_gene: TRBV3-1; j_gene: TRBJ2-7; CDR3nt: TGTGCCAGCAGCTCGTACAGGGACCACGAGCAGTACTTC; CDR3aa: CASSSYRDHEQYF
d_gene: -; abundance: -; v_gene: TRBV9; j_gene: TRBJ2-7; CDR3nt: TGTGCCAGCGTAGATAACAGGACATACTACGAGCAGTACTTC; CDR3aa: CASVDNRTYYEQYF
d_gene: -; abundance: -; v_gene: TRBV9; j_gene: TRBJ2-7; CDR3nt: TGTGCCAGCAGCCCCGGGGGAACGGAGCACGAGCAGTACTTC; CDR3aa: CASSPGGTEHEQYF
d_gene: TRBD1; abundance: many; v_gene: TRBV29-1; j_gene: TRBJ1-2; CDR3nt: TGCAGCGCTTGGACAGGGTTTAACTATGGCTACACCTTC; CDR3aa: CSAWTGFNYGYTF
d_gene: -; abundance: few; v_gene: TRBV5-4; j_gene: TRBJ1-6; CDR3nt: TGTGCCAGCAGCCAAGATCCAGTATCCAAATCACCCCTCCACTTT; CDR3aa: CASSQDPVSKSPLHF
d_gene: -; abundance: many; v_gene: TRBV9; j_gene: TRBJ1-5; CDR3nt: TGTGCCAGCAGCGTAGAGGGCGACGATCAGCCCCAGCATTTT; CDR3aa: CASSVEGDDQPQHF
d_gene: -; abundance: many; v_gene: TRBV15; j_gene: TRBJ1-2; CDR3nt: TGTGCCACCAGGGAGGGTGCCTATGGCTACACCTTC; CDR3aa: CATREGAYGYTF
d_gene: TRBD1; abundance: -; v_gene: TRBV12-3/TRBV12-4; j_gene: TRBJ2-7; CDR3nt: TGTGCCAGCGCGAGTAGGGGACAGGGTCGCGAGCAGTACTTC; CDR3aa: CASASRGQGREQYF
d_gene: TRBD1; abundance: -; v_gene: TRBV19; j_gene: TRBJ1-1; CDR3nt: TGTGCCAGTAGTAGGGCAGGGGGCATGATGAACACTGAAGCTTTCTTT; CDR3aa: CASSRAGGMMNTEAFF
d_gene: -; abundance: few; v_gene: TRBV7-9; j_gene: TRBJ2-7; CDR3nt: TGCGCCAGCAGCCCCTGGGAGGGGGCATCCGGCGAGCAGTACTTC; CDR3aa: CASSPWEGASGEQYF
d_gene: TRBD1; abundance: few; v_gene: TRBV6-5; j_gene: TRBJ2-7; CDR3nt: TGTGCCAGCAGACCGGGACAGTCTAGCTACGAGCAGTACTTC; CDR3aa: CASRPGQSSYEQYF